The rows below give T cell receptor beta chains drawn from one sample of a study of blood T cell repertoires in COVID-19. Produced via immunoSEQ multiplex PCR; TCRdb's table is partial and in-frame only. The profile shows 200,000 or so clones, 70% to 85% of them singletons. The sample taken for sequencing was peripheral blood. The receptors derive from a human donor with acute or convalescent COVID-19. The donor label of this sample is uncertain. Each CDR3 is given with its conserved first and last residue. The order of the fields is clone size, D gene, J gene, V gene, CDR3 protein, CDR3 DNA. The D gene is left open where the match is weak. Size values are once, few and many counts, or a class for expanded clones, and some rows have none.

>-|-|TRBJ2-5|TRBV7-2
CASSQTMGQSETQYF
TGTGCCAGCAGCCAGACCATGGGGCAGTCGGAGACCCAGTACTTC
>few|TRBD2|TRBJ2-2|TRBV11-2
CASSLRQGLAGVNTGELFF
TGTGCCAGCAGCTTACGCCAGGGACTAGCGGGAGTAAACACCGGGGAGCTGTTTTTT
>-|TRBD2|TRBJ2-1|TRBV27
CASSSLAGVGREQFF
TGTGCCAGCAGCTCTCTAGCGGGAGTTGGGCGTGAGCAGTTCTTC
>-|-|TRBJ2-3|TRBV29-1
CSVGNRGGTDTQYF
TGCAGCGTTGGGAACAGGGGGGGGACAGATACGCAGTATTTT
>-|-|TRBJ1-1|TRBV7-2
CASSSIWLNTEAFF
TGTGCCAGCAGCTCTATTTGGTTGAACACTGAAGCTTTCTTT
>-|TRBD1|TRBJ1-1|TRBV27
CASSLATGGYPTEAFF
TGTGCCAGCAGTTTAGCGACAGGGGGTTACCCCACTGAAGCTTTCTTT
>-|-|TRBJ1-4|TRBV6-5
CASSQRGEKLFF
TGTGCCAGCAGCCAACGCGGTGAAAAACTGTTTTTT
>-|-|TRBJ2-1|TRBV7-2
CASSLVGSDSGQFF
TGTGCCAGCAGCTTAGTCGGGAGTGATTCGGGGCAGTTCTTC
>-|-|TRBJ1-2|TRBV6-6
CASSLTYARVENYGYTF
TGTGCCAGCAGTCTGACATACGCCCGAGTAGAAAACTATGGCTACACCTTC
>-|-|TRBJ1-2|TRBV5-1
CASSPREGANYGYTF
TGCGCCAGCAGCCCCAGGGAGGGAGCTAACTATGGCTACACCTTC
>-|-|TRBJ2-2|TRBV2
CASSLGEGPTGELFF
TGTGCCAGCAGTCTAGGGGAAGGCCCCACCGGGGAGCTGTTTTTT
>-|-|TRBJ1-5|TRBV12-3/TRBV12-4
CASKAGNQPQHF
TGTGCCAGCAAGGCGGGGAATCAGCCCCAGCATTTT
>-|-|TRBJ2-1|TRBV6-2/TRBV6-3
CASSPHGAGWDEQFF
TGTGCCAGCAGTCCCCACGGGGCGGGATGGGATGAGCAGTTCTTC
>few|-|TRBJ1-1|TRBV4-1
CASSGTGTLNTEAFF
TGCGCCAGCAGCGGCACCGGGACTTTGAACACTGAAGCTTTCTTT
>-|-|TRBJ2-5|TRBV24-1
CATSKGAGGLEETQYF
TGTGCCACCAGTAAGGGAGCAGGAGGGCTCGAGGAGACCCAGTACTTC
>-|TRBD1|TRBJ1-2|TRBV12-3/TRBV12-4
CASSRGTVNGYTF
TGTGCCAGCAGTCGAGGGACAGTAAATGGCTACACCTTC
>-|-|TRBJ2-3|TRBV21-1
CASSPRTGKDTQYF
TGTGCCAGCAGCCCCCGGACAGGGAAAGATACGCAGTATTTT
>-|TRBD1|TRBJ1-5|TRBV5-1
CASSFGTGNNQPQHF
TGCGCCAGCAGCTTCGGGACAGGGAACAATCAGCCCCAGCATTTT
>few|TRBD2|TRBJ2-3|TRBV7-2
CASSLEAGGTDTQYF
TGTGCCAGCAGCTTAGAAGCGGGAGGGACAGATACGCAGTATTTT
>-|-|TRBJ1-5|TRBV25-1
CASSEPGNQPQHF
TGTGCCAGCAGTGAACCCGGCAATCAGCCCCAGCATTTT
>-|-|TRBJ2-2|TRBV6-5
CASAMTGNTGELFF
TGTGCCAGCGCAATGACGGGGAACACCGGGGAGCTGTTTTTT
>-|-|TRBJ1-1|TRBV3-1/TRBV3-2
CASSQQGNTEAFF
TGTGCCAGCAGCCAACAGGGTAACACTGAAGCTTTCTTT
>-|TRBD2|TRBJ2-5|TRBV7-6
CASSLQREKLETQYF
TGTGCCAGCAGCTTACAGCGGGAGAAGTTGGAGACCCAGTACTTC
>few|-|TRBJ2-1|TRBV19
CASSSGDSITYNEQFF
TGTGCCAGTAGTAGCGGGGACTCTATCACCTACAATGAGCAGTTCTTC
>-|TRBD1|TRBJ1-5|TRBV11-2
CASSFGTGSNQPQHF
TGTGCCAGCAGCTTTGGGACAGGGAGCAATCAGCCCCAGCATTTT
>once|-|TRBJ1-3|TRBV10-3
CAAWAGISGNTIYF
TGTGCCGCCTGGGCCGGAATCTCTGGAAACACCATATATTTT
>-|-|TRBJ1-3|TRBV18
CASSPPSLVGVAGLGNTIYF
TGTGCCAGCTCACCACCGAGCCTGGTAGGGGTCGCAGGCCTTGGAAACACCATATATTTT
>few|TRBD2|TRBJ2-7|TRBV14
CASRYGGSVEQYF
TGTGCCAGCAGATATGGCGGGAGTGTAGAGCAGTACTTC
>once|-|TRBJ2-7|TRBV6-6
CASSYTESSYEQYF
TGTGCCAGCAGTTACACAGAGAGCTCCTACGAGCAGTACTTC
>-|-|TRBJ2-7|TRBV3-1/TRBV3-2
CASSPQGLGEQYF
TGTGCCAGCAGCCCACAAGGCCTCGGGGAGCAGTACTTC
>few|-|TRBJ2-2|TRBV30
CAWSLANTGELFF
TGTGCCTGGAGCCTTGCGAACACCGGGGAGCTGTTTTTT
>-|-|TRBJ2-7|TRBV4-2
CASSQDVQGSYEQYF
TGTGCCAGCAGCCAAGATGTACAGGGATCCTACGAGCAGTACTTC
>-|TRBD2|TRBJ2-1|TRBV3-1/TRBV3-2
CASSPGLGVLLNEQFF
TGTGCCAGCAGCCCGGGACTAGGGGTTTTGTTAAATGAGCAGTTCTTC
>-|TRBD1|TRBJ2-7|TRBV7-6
CASSPSTGQGSLEQYF
TGTGCCAGCAGCCCGTCGACGGGACAGGGCTCTCTCGAGCAGTACTTC